This T cell receptor beta chain was retrieved from a study of CD8+ T cells in alopecia areata. About the study: The share of scalp area affected provided the severity score for treated patients.

Trimming removed 1 base from V and 5 bases from J, with 6 bases in between. Germline CDR1 SGHRS, CDR2 YFSETQ. The CDR3 runs 13 residues. The treatment here: oral pan-JAK inhibitor, 5-10 mg twice daily. The sequencing template was cDNA reverse transcribed from extracted RNA. Profiling relied on immunoSEQ multiplex PCR, and the TCRdb table lists in-frame clones only, not all of them. The sample shows about 210,000 clones, approximately 70% of them seen only once. The TCR sequence derives from a human donor with alopecia areata. This specimen consisted of CD4+ T cells sorted from blood, obtained between weeks 44 and 45, from a patient treated with tofacitinib. This chain joins TRBV5-1 and TRBJ1-4, with D unclear. CDR3 DNA sequence: TGCGCCAGCAGCTTGTCTAAGAATGAAAAACTGTTTTTT. It yields the protein CASSLSKNEKLFF.